This entry lists 23 T cell receptor beta chains sequenced from one sample in a study of control samples from healthy donors and cancer patients. Only in-frame clones appear in the TCRdb table, and some are missing; sequencing was by immunoSEQ multiplex PCR. The table has 100,000 or so clones, 85% to 90% seen once. The sample was blood. These receptors were obtained from a woman aged 45-65 years in good health.

The chain combines TRBV15 with TRBJ1-2; 12 bases line up with TRBD1. The germline CDR1 and CDR2 sequences are LNHNV and YYDKDF (reference sequence). The CDR3 length is 17 residues. With V trimmed by 0 bases and J by 7 bases, 9 bases remained unmatched. Here the CDR3 DNA reads TGTGCCACCAGCAGAGATCGGGGGGACAGGGGGCGTGGTGGCTACACCTTC. Translation gives CATSRDRGDRGRGGYTF. Full variable domain (remainder filled in from reference TRBV15 and TRBJ1-2): DAMVIQNPRYQVTQFGKPVTLSCSQTLNHNVMYWYQQKSSQAPKLLFHYYDKDFNNEADTPDNFQSRRPNTSFCFLDIRSPGLGDTAMYLCATSRDRGDRGRGGYTFGSGTRLTVV.

This clone appeared once. J is TRBJ1-1 and V is TRBV7-9; D gene unclear. The CDR3 runs 13 residues. In germline, CDR1 is SEHNR, CDR2 FQNEAQ (reference sequence). The V end lost 2 bases, the J end lost 11 bases, and 15 bases lay between the germline ends. As DNA, the CDR3 is TGTGCCAGCAGCTTATCCGGGTCCCCGGCGGCTTTCTTT. Translation gives CASSLSGSPAAFF. The full variable domain, completed using reference TRBV7-9 and TRBJ1-1, is DTGVSQNPRHKITKRGQNVTFRCDPISEHNRLYWYRQTLGQGPEFLTYFQNEAQLEKSRLLSDRFSAERPKGSFSTLEIQRTEQGDSAMYLCASSLSGSPAAFFGQGTRLTVV.

In DNA, the CDR3 is TGCGCCAGCAGCCAAGATCGTACAGGAACCTCCTACGAGCAGTACTTC. It codes for CASSQDRTGTSYEQYF. The V call is TRBV4-3, the J call TRBJ2-7; D is perhaps TRBD1 (5 bases). CDR1 and CDR2 (germline): LGHNA, YSLEER. V was trimmed by 0 bases and J by 0 bases, leaving 12 bases between them. The CDR3 length is 16 residues.

The CDR3 sequence is CASSLRQHSGANVLTF. The CDR3, as DNA: TGTGCCAGCAGCCTTAGACAGCACTCTGGGGCCAACGTCCTGACTTTC. V is TRBV7-2 and J is TRBJ2-6, with TRBD1 as a possible D gene (5 bases). Germline CDR1 and CDR2: SGHTA and FQGNSA. The CDR3 consists of 16 residues. Trimming removed 5 bases at V and 0 bases at J, with 11 bases between.

V is TRBV28 and J is TRBJ2-7; possibly TRBD2 for D (5 bases). In germline, CDR1 is MDHEN, CDR2 SYDVKM. V dropped 6 bases and J dropped 3 bases, with 12 bases sitting between them. The CDR3 consists of 13 residues. The CDR3 protein is CASRTGNRYEQYF. The CDR3, as DNA: TGTGCCAGCAGAACGGGAAACCGCTACGAGCAGTACTTC.

J is TRBJ2-7 and V is TRBV5-4; D may be TRBD2 (5 bases). V gave up 2 bases and J gave up 4 bases, with 10 bases separating them. From germline, CDR1 is SGHNT and CDR2 YYREEE (reference sequence). The CDR3 is 13 amino acids. CDR3 in amino acids: CASSFSGMYEQYF. The CDR3 DNA reads as TGTGCCAGCAGCTTCTCGGGAATGTACGAGCAGTACTTC.

The rearrangement links TRBV12-3 or TRBV12-4 to TRBJ1-1; D is uncertain. V lost 3 bases to trimming and J lost 0 bases, with 5 bases between them. CDR3 length: 13 amino acids. As DNA, the CDR3 is TGTGCCAGCAGTTTTTCCATGAACACTGAAGCTTTCTTT. Translating it yields CASSFSMNTEAFF.

The CDR3 DNA reads TGTGCCAGCAGTTCCGGGGGCGGGAGGGGCCCGGTCTTCACAGATACGCAGTATTTT. It codes for CASSSGGGRGPVFTDTQYF. This chain links TRBV28 with TRBJ2-3, with TRBD2 matching over 9 bases. The CDR3 runs to 19 residues. With V trimmed by 4 bases and J by 2 bases, 16 bases remained unmatched. Germline-derived CDR1 and CDR2 are MDHEN and SYDVKM.

The chain combines TRBV19 with TRBJ1-2, with 7 bases aligning to TRBD1. Germline CDR1 reads LNHDA; CDR2 reads SQIVND (reference sequence). V dropped 5 bases and J dropped 7; count of bases not matched to a gene: 13. The CDR3 is 15 residues long. The CDR3 nucleotides are TGTGCCAGTAGTTTTGGGGAGAGGGGGCTACGTGGCTACACCTTC. Translating gives CASSFGERGLRGYTF.

This CDR3 reads CSASGAYEQYF. CDR3 DNA: TGCAGTGCTAGCGGGGCCTACGAGCAGTACTTC. The chain employs TRBV20-1 and TRBJ2-7; maybe TRBD2 (5 bases). CDR3 length: 11 residues. Germline V gives CDR1 DFQATT, CDR2 SNEGSKA (reference sequence). V was cut by 3 bases and J by 2 bases, with 5 bases left in between.

The chain carries TRBV5-4 and TRBJ2-3; unclear D gene. This CDR3 comprises 13 residues. Germline V lookup: CDR1 SGHNT, CDR2 YYREEE (reference sequence). With 2 bases removed from V and 1 base from J, the gap between germline ends came to 5 bases. The CDR3 sequence is CASSFRGTDTQYF. The CDR3 nucleotides are TGTGCCAGCAGCTTCCGGGGCACAGATACGCAGTATTTT.

The rearrangement joins TRBV11-2 to TRBJ2-7, with D tentatively TRBD1 or TRBD2 (5 bases each). The CDR3 covers 15 residues. Germline loops: CDR1 SGHAT, CDR2 FQNNGV. Trimming removed 0 bases at V and 3 bases at J, with 12 bases between. The DNA for the CDR3 is TGTGCCAGCAGCTTAGAGGGGCTAGAGGGCTACGAGCAGTACTTC. This translates into CASSLEGLEGYEQYF.

The chain recombines TRBV27 with TRBJ2-7; tentative D call: TRBD1 (6 bases). Looked up from germline, CDR1 is MNHEY and CDR2 is SMNVEV (reference sequence). V was cut by 6 bases and J by 2 bases, with 14 bases left in between. CDR3 size: 14 residues. CDR3 coding DNA: TGTGCCAGCAGAGGTTGGGACAAGCCCTACGAGCAGTACTTC. Translation gives CASRGWDKPYEQYF.

V and J are TRBV5-1 and TRBJ2-7, with D perhaps matching TRBD2 (5 bases). V was trimmed by 4 bases and J by 2 bases, leaving 13 bases between them. Germline CDR1 reads SGHRS; CDR2 reads YFSETQ. The CDR3 is made up of 14 amino acids. Here the CDR3 reads CASSPPGVPYEQYF. In DNA, the CDR3 is TGCGCCAGCAGCCCCCCCGGGGTACCCTACGAGCAGTACTTC.

CDR3 region: CASSPGTGVGEKLFF. The CDR3 nucleotides read TGTGCCAGCTCACCGGGGACAGGAGTCGGGGAAAAACTGTTTTTT. V usage is TRBV18 and J usage is TRBJ1-4; TRBD1 agrees at 8 bases. J lost 8 bases, V lost 3 bases, and 8 bases had no gene match. This CDR3 is 15 amino acids long. Germline V gene sequence: CDR1 KGHSH, CDR2 LQKENI. Filled out from reference TRBV18 and TRBJ1-4, the complete variable domain reads NAGVMQNPRHLVRRRGQEARLRCSPMKGHSHVYWYRQLPEEGLKFMVYLQKENIIDESGMPKERFSAEFPKEGPSILRIQQVVRGDSAAYFCASSPGTGVGEKLFFGSGTQLSVL.

The CDR3 nucleotides read TGTGCCAGCAGAAAAGTTAATTCACCCCTCCACTTT. It encodes CASRKVNSPLHF. The rearrangement uses TRBV12-3 or TRBV12-4 and TRBJ1-6, with no clear D. V lost 6 bases, J lost 6 bases, and 6 bases lay in between. The CDR3 length is 12 residues.

The chain joins TRBV2 to TRBJ1-4; the D is unclear. The ends were cut back, 0 bases at V and 6 bases at J, with 2 bases in the middle. Germline V gives CDR1 SNHLY, CDR2 FYNNEI. CDR3 length: 12 residues. CDR3: CASSEAYEKLFF. The CDR3 nucleotides are TGTGCCAGCAGTGAAGCGTATGAAAAACTGTTTTTT.

V gene TRBV4-1 combines with J gene TRBJ2-2; D tentatively reads TRBD1 or TRBD2 (6 bases each). Germline loops: CDR1 MGHRA, CDR2 YSYEKL. The ends were cut back, 3 bases at V and 3 bases at J, with 11 bases in the middle. The CDR3 consists of 15 residues. The CDR3 DNA follows: TGCGCCAGCAGCCATGGGGGGCGTTACACCGGGGAGCTGTTTTTT. This gives the protein CASSHGGRYTGELFF.

The rearrangement uses TRBV28 and TRBJ1-2; 7 positions agree with TRBD1. Germline CDR1 is MDHEN and CDR2 is SYDVKM. V gave up 6 bases and J gave up 7 bases; unmatched junction bases: 14. CDR3 length: 15 residues. CDR3 sequence reads: CASSPHVQGGSGYTF. CDR3 nucleotide sequence: TGTGCCAGCAGCCCTCACGTGCAGGGGGGTTCTGGCTACACCTTC.

The rearrangement uses TRBV6-5 and TRBJ1-4; D gene ambiguous. Trimming took off 0 bases at V and 11 bases at J, with 7 bases between the two ends. This CDR3 has 12 amino acids. Germline V CDR1 and CDR2: MNHEY, SVGAGI. The CDR3 coding sequence is TGTGCCAGCAGTTACTCGAAAGGGAAACTGTTTTTT. The encoded protein is CASSYSKGKLFF.

The rearrangement joins TRBV19 to TRBJ2-3; D is perhaps TRBD2 (5 bases). V dropped 5 bases and J dropped 0 bases, with 9 bases sitting between them. CDR1 is LNHDA, CDR2 SQIVND, per germline (reference sequence). This CDR3 has 14 amino acids. The CDR3: CASSDRGSTDTQYF. CDR3 coding DNA: TGTGCCAGTAGTGATCGCGGGAGCACAGATACGCAGTATTTT.

V usage is TRBV11-3 and J usage is TRBJ2-7; D possibly corresponds to TRBD2 (6 bases). Germline V gene sequence: CDR1 SGHNT, CDR2 YENEEA. Trimming shortened V by 4 bases and J by 4 bases, and 17 bases separated the two germline ends. The CDR3 runs 15 residues. DNA for the CDR3: TGTGCCAGCAGCTCCTCGGGCGGTAGCGGTTACGAGCAGTACTTC. Its protein product is CASSSSGGSGYEQYF.

This clone has more than one count but fewer than ten. This chain links TRBV11-2 with TRBJ1-2; 9 bases match TRBD1. The CDR3 spans 13 residues. Per germline, CDR1 SGHAT and CDR2 FQNNGV. The V and J ends lost 3 bases and 7 bases, in that order; junction bases with no gene match: 3. CDR3 coding DNA: TGTGCCAGCAGCTTGGACAGGGGTGGTGGCTACACCTTC. This codes for CASSLDRGGGYTF. Variable domain in full (rest from reference TRBV11-2 and TRBJ1-2): EAGVAQSPRYKIIEKRQSVAFWCNPISGHATLYWYQQILGQGPKLLIQFQNNGVVDDSQLPKDRFSAERLKGVDSTLKIQPAKLEDSAVYLCASSLDRGGGYTFGSGTRLTVV.